These T cell receptor beta chains were read from a single sample in a study of shared clonotypes between healthy human individuals. Sequenced by immunoSEQ multiplex PCR; TCRdb stores in-frame clones only, minus some. The sample yields 2 million to 3 million clones, 93% seen once. Sequencing used naive CD4+ T cells from PBMCs. All receptors come from a man between 18 and 29 years old in good health. Some clones in this sample may be carry-over from other donors' samples. Each CDR3 is given with its conserved first and last residue. D genes are given only for firm matches. Clone size is not always given. Where it is, it says once, few, many or a class for expanded clones.

D,V,size,J,CDR3,DNA
TRBD2,TRBV28,.,TRBJ2-5,CASSVTSGKETQYF,TGTGCCAGCAGTGTGACTAGCGGAAAAGAGACCCAGTACTTC
TRBD2,TRBV5-1,.,TRBJ2-5,CASSLGTREGETQYF,TGCGCCAGCAGCTTGGGGACTAGGGAGGGCGAGACCCAGTACTTC
TRBD2,TRBV5-1,.,TRBJ2-1,CASSTGTSGLYNEQFF,TGCGCCAGCAGCACCGGGACTAGCGGTCTCTACAATGAGCAGTTCTTC
TRBD2,TRBV27,.,TRBJ2-3,CASTFDPRLANTDTQYF,TGTGCCAGCACTTTCGACCCGAGACTAGCGAACACAGATACGCAGTATTTT
TRBD2,TRBV5-4,.,TRBJ2-7,CASSLGLAGVSSGEQYF,TGTGCCAGCAGCCTGGGACTAGCGGGAGTATCCAGCGGCGAGCAGTACTTC
.,TRBV7-3,.,TRBJ2-1,CASSLSRSSYNEQFF,TGTGCCAGCAGCTTAAGCCGAAGCTCCTACAATGAGCAGTTCTTC
.,TRBV4-1,.,TRBJ1-2,CASSQEEGLNYGYTF,TGCGCCAGCAGCCAAGAGGAGGGCCTCAACTATGGCTACACCTTC
.,TRBV27,.,TRBJ1-5,CASSLSRNQPQHF,TGTGCCAGCAGTTTATCGCGGAATCAGCCCCAGCATTTT
TRBD1,TRBV19,few,TRBJ1-1,CASSIGQGRYQRAFF,TGTGCCAGTAGTATTGGACAGGGCAGATATCAGAGGGCTTTCTTT
.,TRBV2,.,TRBJ2-3,CASRISTDTQYF,TGTGCCAGCAGGATTAGCACAGATACGCAGTATTTT
.,TRBV28,.,TRBJ1-4,CASSETGTNEKLFF,TGTGCCAGCAGTGAAACAGGGACTAATGAAAAACTGTTTTTT
TRBD1,TRBV5-6,.,TRBJ1-3,CASSADRGSGNTIYF,TGTGCCAGCAGCGCCGACAGGGGCTCTGGAAACACCATATATTTT
.,TRBV27,.,TRBJ2-5,CASSFYGRTQETQYF,TGTGCCAGCAGTTTCTATGGTCGGACACAAGAGACCCAGTACTTC
TRBD2,TRBV11-2,.,TRBJ2-1,CASSLRGLAGDEQFF,TGTGCCAGCAGCTTACGGGGACTAGCGGGAGATGAGCAGTTCTTC
.,TRBV6-5,.,TRBJ1-5,CASTFRSNQPQHF,TGTGCCAGCACGTTTAGGAGCAATCAGCCCCAGCATTTT
.,TRBV14,.,TRBJ2-5,CASSQAGGTKTQYF,TGTGCCAGCAGCCAAGCTGGAGGGACGAAGACCCAGTACTTC
.,TRBV7-3,.,TRBJ2-6,CASSPLGVSGANVLTF,TGTGCCAGCAGCCCTCTAGGGGTCTCTGGGGCCAACGTCCTGACTTTC
.,TRBV7-3,.,TRBJ2-7,CASSPGTAGEQYF,TGTGCCAGCAGCCCCGGGACCGCAGGCGAGCAGTACTTC
TRBD1,TRBV5-5,.,TRBJ1-2,CASSLGQLNYGYTF,TGTGCCAGCAGCCTGGGACAGCTGAACTATGGCTACACCTTC
TRBD2,TRBV11-3,.,TRBJ2-3,CASSGYSGRAPDTQYF,TGTGCCAGCAGCGGGTACAGCGGGAGGGCCCCAGATACGCAGTATTTT
.,TRBV5-1,.,TRBJ2-3,CASSLGSVGPDTQYF,TGCGCCAGCAGCTTGGGTTCAGTGGGTCCAGATACGCAGTATTTT
.,TRBV4-2,.,TRBJ2-5,CASSQDIAQGGETQYF,TGTGCCAGCAGCCAAGATATCGCCCAGGGTGGAGAGACCCAGTACTTC
.,TRBV6-4,.,TRBJ1-1,CASRAPETEAFF,TGTGCCAGCAGGGCCCCAGAGACTGAAGCTTTCTTT
.,TRBV4-1,.,TRBJ1-1,CASSPRGNTEAFF,TGCGCCAGCAGCCCCCGGGGGAACACTGAAGCTTTCTTT
.,TRBV2,.,TRBJ1-1,CASSIFRPPQAFF,TGTGCCAGCAGTATATTCCGGCCCCCCCAAGCTTTCTTT
.,TRBV5-5,.,TRBJ2-1,CASSPLVGASYNEQFF,TGTGCCAGCAGCCCCCTCGTGGGAGCCTCCTACAATGAGCAGTTCTTC
.,TRBV6-5,once,TRBJ2-7,CASSFAFGPLPTEQYF,TGTGCCAGCAGTTTCGCCTTTGGACCTCTCCCTACCGAGCAGTACTTC
.,TRBV6-6,once,TRBJ2-5,CASSYSRGSETQYF,TGTGCCAGCAGTTACAGCCGGGGTTCAGAGACCCAGTACTTC
.,TRBV5-6,once,TRBJ2-3,CASSLYSGITDTQYF,TGTGCCAGCAGCTTGTATTCGGGCATTACAGATACGCAGTATTTT
TRBD1,TRBV25-1,.,TRBJ2-1,CASSRGQGTREQFF,TGTGCCAGCAGTAGGGGACAGGGGACCAGGGAGCAGTTCTTC
.,TRBV30,.,TRBJ1-5,CASQWDSNQPQHF,TGTGCCAGCCAGTGGGATAGCAATCAGCCCCAGCATTTT
TRBD2,TRBV5-1,.,TRBJ2-7,CASSPPRGGADEQYF,TGCGCCAGCAGCCCTCCCCGGGGGGGGGCCGACGAGCAGTACTTC
.,TRBV28,.,TRBJ1-1,CASRIGSGAMNTEAFF,TGTGCCAGCAGAATTGGTTCGGGGGCGATGAACACTGAAGCTTTCTTT
.,TRBV5-1,.,TRBJ2-3,CASSLTGHTDTQYF,TGCGCCAGCAGCCTCACGGGGCACACAGATACGCAGTATTTT
TRBD1,TRBV15,.,TRBJ2-6,CATSSRGSGANVLTF,TGTGCCACCAGCAGCAGGGGGTCTGGGGCCAACGTCCTGACTTTC
.,TRBV7-2,.,TRBJ2-1,CASSGGGSYNEQFF,TGTGCCAGCAGCGGAGGGGGGTCCTACAATGAGCAGTTCTTC
.,TRBV7-3,.,TRBJ2-5,CASSRRAGLVETQYF,TGTGCCAGCAGCAGGAGGGCCGGTCTGGTGGAGACCCAGTACTTC
.,TRBV7-7,.,TRBJ2-3,CASSRTTGGRDTQYF,TGTGCCAGCAGTCGAACTACCGGGGGCAGGGATACGCAGTATTTT
TRBD1,TRBV25-1,.,TRBJ2-1,CASSEGQGWNEQFF,TGTGCCAGCAGTGAGGGACAGGGGTGGAATGAGCAGTTCTTC
TRBD2,TRBV9,once,TRBJ2-5,CASSTTPRGDQETQYF,TGTGCCAGCAGTACTACACCCCGGGGGGATCAAGAGACCCAGTACTTC
.,TRBV18,.,TRBJ1-4,CASSPLSIGDEKLFF,TGTGCCAGCTCACCACTTTCAATTGGGGATGAAAAACTGTTTTTT
.,TRBV5-6,once,TRBJ2-5,CASSTAYGMGETQYF,TGTGCCAGCAGCACCGCGTACGGGATGGGAGAGACCCAGTACTTC
TRBD1,TRBV30,once,TRBJ2-7,CAWSVGTGTEQYF,TGTGCCTGGAGTGTCGGGACAGGGACCGAGCAGTACTTC
TRBD2,TRBV2,once,TRBJ2-1,CASDSGGSYNEQFF,TGTGCCAGTGATAGCGGGGGGTCCTACAATGAGCAGTTCTTC
TRBD2,TRBV29-1,.,TRBJ2-2,CSVGYRLAENTGELFF,TGCAGCGTTGGTTATAGGCTAGCGGAAAACACCGGGGAGCTGTTTTTT
TRBD1,TRBV4-1,.,TRBJ1-3,CASSPPTGTGNTIYF,TGCGCCAGCAGCCCCCCGACAGGGACTGGAAACACCATATATTTT
TRBD2,TRBV5-1,.,TRBJ2-1,CASSLSTSGRYNEQFF,TGCGCCAGCAGCTTGAGTACTAGCGGGAGGTACAATGAGCAGTTCTTC
.,TRBV28,.,TRBJ2-2,CASSHSMTTGELFF,TGTGCCAGCAGTCACTCTATGACAACCGGGGAGCTGTTTTTT
.,TRBV7-2,.,TRBJ2-7,CASSLRSGSPYEQYF,TGTGCCAGCAGCTTAAGAAGCGGGTCCCCCTACGAGCAGTACTTC
.,TRBV6-5,.,TRBJ2-5,CASSGQIQETQYF,TGTGCCAGCAGTGGGCAGATCCAAGAGACCCAGTACTTC
TRBD1,TRBV25-1,.,TRBJ2-4,CASKDDRVNIQYF,TGTGCCAGCAAGGACGACAGGGTCAACATTCAGTACTTC
.,TRBV18,.,TRBJ1-2,CASSLGQGNYGYTF,TGTGCCAGCTCACTGGGGCAGGGAAACTATGGCTACACCTTC
.,TRBV7-2,.,TRBJ2-2,CASSLYRGGTGELFF,TGTGCCAGCAGCTTGTATAGGGGTGGCACCGGGGAGCTGTTTTTT
.,TRBV5-1,.,TRBJ2-7,CASSLFQGYDNEQYF,TGCGCCAGCAGCTTATTTCAGGGTTACGACAACGAGCAGTACTTC
TRBD1,TRBV5-1,.,TRBJ1-2,CASSLWSGGSRGYTF,TGCGCCAGCAGCTTGTGGTCAGGGGGCAGCCGAGGCTACACCTTC
.,TRBV5-4,.,TRBJ1-3,CASQNREFSGNTIYF,TGTGCCAGCCAAAACAGGGAGTTCTCTGGAAACACCATATATTTT
TRBD2,TRBV5-4,.,TRBJ2-3,CASSARWGGDTQYF,TGTGCCAGCAGCGCTCGGTGGGGGGGGGATACGCAGTATTTT